The subject of this entry is one T cell receptor beta chain. This likely comes from a read error, as the CDR3 has no conserved phenylalanine or tryptophan at its end. The DNA is left out, because the CDR3 cannot be placed on it with certainty; the CDR3 is given as TCRdb lists it. The CDR3 spans 8 amino acids, including both terminal residues. Germline loops: CDR1 MNHEY, CDR2 SVGEGT. Using RNA transcripts as the source, TCR beta CDR3 regions were amplified. The HTBI primer set served for first-round RT-PCR of the TCR CDR3. TCRdb called the multiplex PCR reads again in MiXCR, with one record for every CDR3 protein. Of 45,000 to 75,000 distinct CDR3 sequences in the sample, about 50% were seen once. These data belong to a study of T cells in Graves' hyperthyroidism and ophthalmopathy.

This TCR derives from a woman aged 25 to 45 with Graves' ophthalmopathy. This sequence joins TRBV6-2 or TRBV6-3 and TRBJ2-7; TRBD2 is the table's D call and was not checked against the DNA. Material: blood. CDR3 sequence: CASREGLA.